The TCR beta chain described here comes from a study of cytomegalovirus exposure and HLA in healthy donors. Regarding the study as a whole: It was reportedly the case that the classifier diagnosed cytomegalovirus status with high specificity and sensitivity. There were 150 or so TCR beta chains listed as cytomegalovirus-associated. CMV serostatus was the sole immune exposure data available. In vitro experiments confirmed that three CMV-associated chains were specific for CMV antigens.

Per the germline V gene, CDR1 is MNHEY and CDR2 is SMNVEV (reference sequence). The length of the CDR3 is 14 residues. The V gene lost 11 bases and the J gene lost 4 bases, with 20 bases spanning the gap. Of note for this clone: The antigen remains unidentified.

The primer mix had 60 Vbeta and 13 Jbeta primers. Profiled with immunoSEQ multiplex PCR; TCRdb holds only in-frame clones, not every one. In the table there are about 160,000 clones, approximately 82% of which are singletons. The chain carries TRBV27 and TRBJ2-5; tentative D call: TRBD2 (6 bases). The receptor was isolated from a man aged 50-59 years in good health and CMV-seropositive. The sequencing input was PBMCs. DNA for the CDR3: TGTGCCGTCTCAAAGCCGGGACTGGGAGAGACCCAGTACTTC. It specifies CAVSKPGLGETQYF.